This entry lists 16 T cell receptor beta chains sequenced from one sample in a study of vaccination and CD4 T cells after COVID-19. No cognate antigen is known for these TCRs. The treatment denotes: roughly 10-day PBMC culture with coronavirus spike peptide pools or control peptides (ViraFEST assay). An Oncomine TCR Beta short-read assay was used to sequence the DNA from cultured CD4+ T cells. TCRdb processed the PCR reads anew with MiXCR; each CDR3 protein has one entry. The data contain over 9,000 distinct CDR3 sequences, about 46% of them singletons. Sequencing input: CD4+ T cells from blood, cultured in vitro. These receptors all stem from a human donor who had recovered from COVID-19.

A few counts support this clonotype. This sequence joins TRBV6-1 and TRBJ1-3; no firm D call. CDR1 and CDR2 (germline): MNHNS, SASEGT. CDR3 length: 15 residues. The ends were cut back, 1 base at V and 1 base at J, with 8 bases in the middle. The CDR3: CASSEVLGSGNTIYF. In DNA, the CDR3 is TGTGCCAGCAGTGAAGTTCTGGGTTCTGGAAACACCATATATTTT.

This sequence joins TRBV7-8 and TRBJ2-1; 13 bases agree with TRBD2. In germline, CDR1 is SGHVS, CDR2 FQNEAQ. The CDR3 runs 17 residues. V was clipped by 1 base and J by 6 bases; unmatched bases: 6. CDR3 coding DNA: TGTGCCAGCAGCTTAGTCACTAGCGGGGGGGCCCCCAATGAGCAGTTCTTC. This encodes CASSLVTSGGAPNEQFF.

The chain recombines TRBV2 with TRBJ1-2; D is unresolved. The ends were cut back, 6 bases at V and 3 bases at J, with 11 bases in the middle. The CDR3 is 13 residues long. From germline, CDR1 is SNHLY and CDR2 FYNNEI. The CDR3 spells CASRADSYYGYTF. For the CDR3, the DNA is TGTGCCAGCAGGGCAGATTCTTACTATGGCTACACCTTC.

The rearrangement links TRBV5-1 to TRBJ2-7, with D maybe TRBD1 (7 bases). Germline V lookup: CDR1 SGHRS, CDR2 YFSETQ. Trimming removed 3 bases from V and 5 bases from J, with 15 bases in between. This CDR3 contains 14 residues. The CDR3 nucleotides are TGCGCCAGCAGCTCCAGGGGGGCGGAGGACGAGCAGTACTTC. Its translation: CASSSRGAEDEQYF. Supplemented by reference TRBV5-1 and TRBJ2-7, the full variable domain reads KAGVTQTPRYLIKTRGQQVTLSCSPISGHRSVSWYQQTPGQGLQFLFEYFSETQRNKGNFPGRFSGRQFSNSRSEMNVSTLELGDSALYLCASSSRGAEDEQYFGPGTRLTVT.

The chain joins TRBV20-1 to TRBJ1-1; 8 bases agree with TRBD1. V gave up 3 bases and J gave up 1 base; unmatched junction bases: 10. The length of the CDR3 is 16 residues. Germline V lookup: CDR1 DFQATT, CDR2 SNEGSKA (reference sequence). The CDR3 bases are TGCAGTGCTAGGGATTCGGGACAGGCAAGGAACACTGAAGCTTTCTTT. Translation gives CSARDSGQARNTEAFF.

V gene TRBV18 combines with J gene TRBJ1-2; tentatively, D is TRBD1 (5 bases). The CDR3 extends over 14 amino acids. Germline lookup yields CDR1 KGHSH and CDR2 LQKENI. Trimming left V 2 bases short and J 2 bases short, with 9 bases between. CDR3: CASSPGGRNYGYTF. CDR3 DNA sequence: TGTGCCAGCTCACCAGGGGGACGGAACTATGGCTACACCTTC.

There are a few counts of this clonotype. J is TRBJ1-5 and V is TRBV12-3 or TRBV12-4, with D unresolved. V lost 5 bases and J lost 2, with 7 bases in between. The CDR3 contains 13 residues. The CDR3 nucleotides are TGTGCCAGCAGTCCCGACGGCAATCAGCCCCAGCATTTT. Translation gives CASSPDGNQPQHF.

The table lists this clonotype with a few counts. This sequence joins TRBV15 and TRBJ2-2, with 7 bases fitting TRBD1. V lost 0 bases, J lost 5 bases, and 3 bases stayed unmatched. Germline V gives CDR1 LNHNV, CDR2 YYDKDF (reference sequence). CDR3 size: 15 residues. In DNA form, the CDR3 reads TGTGCCACCAGCAGAGAGGCCAGGGGGACCGGGGAGCTGTTTTTT. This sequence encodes CATSREARGTGELFF. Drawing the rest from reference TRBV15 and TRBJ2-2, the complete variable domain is DAMVIQNPRYQVTQFGKPVTLSCSQTLNHNVMYWYQQKSSQAPKLLFHYYDKDFNNEADTPDNFQSRRPNTSFCFLDIRSPGLGDTAMYLCATSREARGTGELFFGEGSRLTVL.

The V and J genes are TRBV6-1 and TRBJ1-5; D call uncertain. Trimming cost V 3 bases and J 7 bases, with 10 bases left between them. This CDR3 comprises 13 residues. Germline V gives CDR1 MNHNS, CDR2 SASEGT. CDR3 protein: CASSEKGSQPQHF. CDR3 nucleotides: TGTGCCAGCAGTGAGAAGGGCAGCCAGCCCCAGCATTTT.

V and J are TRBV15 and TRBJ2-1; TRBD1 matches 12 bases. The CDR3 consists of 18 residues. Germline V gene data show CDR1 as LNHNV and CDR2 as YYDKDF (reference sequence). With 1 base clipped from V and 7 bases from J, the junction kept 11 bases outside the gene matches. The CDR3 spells CATSRVGPGQGASNEQFF. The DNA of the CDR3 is TGTGCCACCAGCAGAGTAGGGCCGGGACAGGGGGCGAGTAATGAGCAGTTCTTC.

This CDR3 reads CASSPRGGNTEAFF. The CDR3 DNA is TGTGCCAGTAGTCCCCGGGGGGGGAACACTGAAGCTTTCTTT. J is TRBJ1-1 and V is TRBV19, with D perhaps matching TRBD1 (5 bases). The CDR3 totals 14 residues. Germline V lookup: CDR1 LNHDA, CDR2 SQIVND (reference sequence). Trimming shortened V by 5 bases and J by 1 base, and 11 bases separated the two germline ends.

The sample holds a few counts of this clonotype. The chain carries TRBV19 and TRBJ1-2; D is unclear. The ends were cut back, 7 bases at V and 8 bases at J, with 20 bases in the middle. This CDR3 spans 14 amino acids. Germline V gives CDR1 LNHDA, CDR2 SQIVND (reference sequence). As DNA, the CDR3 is TGTGCCAGTATTAATCCAGTCACCTTCCGGGGCTACACCTTC. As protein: CASINPVTFRGYTF.

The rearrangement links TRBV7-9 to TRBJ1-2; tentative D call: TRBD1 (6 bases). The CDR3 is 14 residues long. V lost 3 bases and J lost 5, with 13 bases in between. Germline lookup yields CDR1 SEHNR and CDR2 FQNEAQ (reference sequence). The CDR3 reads CASSLAAGEYGYTF. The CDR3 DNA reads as TGTGCCAGCAGCTTGGCCGCAGGGGAGTATGGCTACACCTTC.

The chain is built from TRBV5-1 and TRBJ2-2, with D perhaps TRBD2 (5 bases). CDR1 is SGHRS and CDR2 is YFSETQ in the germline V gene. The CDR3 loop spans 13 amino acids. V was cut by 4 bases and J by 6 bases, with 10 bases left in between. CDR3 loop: CASSPSGSGELFF. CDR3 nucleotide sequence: TGCGCCAGCAGCCCCAGCGGTTCCGGGGAGCTGTTTTTT.

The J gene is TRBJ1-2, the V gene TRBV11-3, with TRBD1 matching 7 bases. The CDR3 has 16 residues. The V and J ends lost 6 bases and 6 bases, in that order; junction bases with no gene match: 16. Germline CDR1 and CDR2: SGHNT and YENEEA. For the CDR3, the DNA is TGTGCCAGCAGTTCTACAGGACAGGTTGCAAGTAATGGCTACACCTTC. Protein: CASSSTGQVASNGYTF.

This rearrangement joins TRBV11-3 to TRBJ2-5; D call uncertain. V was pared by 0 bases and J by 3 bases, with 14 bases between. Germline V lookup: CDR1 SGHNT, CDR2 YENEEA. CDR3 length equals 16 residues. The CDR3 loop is CASSLDPAGPKETQYF. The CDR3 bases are TGTGCCAGCAGCTTAGATCCGGCAGGACCAAAAGAGACCCAGTACTTC.